The 24 T cell receptor beta chains given below trace back to one sample, sequenced in a study of cytomegalovirus exposure and HLA in healthy donors. PCR amplification relied on 60 Vbeta primers (plus 13 Jbeta primers). The repertoire was sequenced with immunoSEQ multiplex PCR; TCRdb's copy has only in-frame clones and lacks some. The repertoire holds 160,000 or so clones, roughly 80% seen once, with roughly 1.2% in the top ten. Source material: PBMCs. The receptor source for this set is a woman between 45 and 60 years old in good health and CMV-seronegative.

The chain is built from TRBV7-3 and TRBJ2-1; 11 positions agree with TRBD2. V dropped 6 bases and J dropped 15; count of bases not matched to a gene: 7. The length of the CDR3 is 12 residues. Germline V gene data show CDR1 as SGHTA and CDR2 as FQGTGA. In nucleotides, the CDR3 is TGTGCCAGCAGTCTTAGCGGGAGGGCCCCGTTCTTC. Its protein is CASSLSGRAPFF.

This clone counts as medium-sized. J is TRBJ1-6 and V is TRBV6-1; 8 positions agree with TRBD1. The germline CDR1 and CDR2 sequences are MNHNS and SASEGT. This CDR3 comprises 15 residues. The J segment lost 9 bases and the V segment lost 1 base, leaving 5 bases of the junction unmatched. The chain's CDR3 is CASSEGSGGSSPLHF. In nucleotides, the CDR3 is TGTGCCAGCAGTGAAGGGTCAGGGGGCAGTTCACCCCTCCACTTT.

The sample holds one count of this clone. V gene TRBV9 combines with J gene TRBJ2-1, with 7 nucleotides matching TRBD1. Germline loops: CDR1 SGDLS, CDR2 YYNGEE. Trimming at V came to 3 bases and at J to 1 base, leaving 13 bases not matched to a gene. The CDR3 loop spans 18 amino acids. The CDR3 sequence: CASSGRGQTFISYNEQFF. CDR3 DNA: TGTGCCAGCAGCGGTAGGGGACAGACCTTTATATCCTACAATGAGCAGTTCTTC.

This clone was counted a single time. V gene TRBV6-5 combines with J gene TRBJ1-6; the match to TRBD1 covers 7 bases. Germline lookup yields CDR1 MNHEY and CDR2 SVGAGI. The CDR3 length is 15 residues. The V and J ends lost 6 bases and 8 bases, in that order; junction bases with no gene match: 10. In DNA, the CDR3 is TGTGCCAGCAGATTATCGACAGGGCTGGATTCACCCCTCCACTTT. This sequence encodes CASRLSTGLDSPLHF.

About this clone: Other DNA sequences in the sample encode the same CDR3. The chain joins TRBV7-2 to TRBJ2-5; D gene unclear. From germline, CDR1 is SGHTA and CDR2 FQGNSA. CDR3 size: 14 residues. Trimming removed 2 bases from V and 5 bases from J, with 12 bases in between. Here the CDR3 reads CASSLSLDVETQYF. DNA for the CDR3: TGTGCCAGCAGCTTAAGCCTAGATGTGGAGACCCAGTACTTC.

This chain links TRBV2 with TRBJ2-3; a weak D match, TRBD2 (6 bases). The germline gives CDR1 SNHLY, CDR2 FYNNEI. The CDR3 contains 17 residues. Trimming took off 3 bases at V and 2 bases at J, with 18 bases between the two ends. CDR3 nucleotides: TGTGCCAGCAGTGATCAACCGGCTAGCGCCTACACAGATACGCAGTATTTT. It translates to CASSDQPASAYTDTQYF.

V and J are TRBV5-1 and TRBJ2-1; the match to TRBD1 covers 9 bases. CDR1 and CDR2 (germline): SGHRS, YFSETQ. J lost 3 bases, V lost 1 base, and 8 bases had no gene match. The length of the CDR3 is 17 residues. CDR3 coding DNA: TGCGCCAGCAGCTTGAGGGACAGGGAATTCTTCTACAATGAGCAGTTCTTC. Its translation: CASSLRDREFFYNEQFF.

This CDR3 reads CAISESRTSVSSTDTQYF. The CDR3 bases are TGTGCCATCAGTGAGTCAAGGACTAGCGTTTCTAGCACAGATACGCAGTATTTT. The chain uses TRBV10-3 and TRBJ2-3; TRBD2 matches at 9 bases. Germline CDR1 and CDR2: ENHRY and SYGVKD. The CDR3 is made up of 18 amino acids. Unmatched junction bases numbered 7, after V lost 0 bases and J lost 0 bases.

J is TRBJ1-4 and V is TRBV29-1, with a possible D match to TRBD1 (5 bases). Trimming removed 4 bases from V and 8 bases from J, with 14 bases in between. Germline loops: CDR1 SQVTM, CDR2 ANQGSEA. This CDR3 has 13 amino acids. The CDR3 spells CSVVGGKGEKLFF. The CDR3 region has the DNA TGCAGCGTTGTCGGGGGGAAGGGGGAAAAACTGTTTTTT.

The genes are TRBV29-1 and TRBJ1-6; perhaps TRBD1 as D (5 bases). CDR1 is SQVTM and CDR2 is ANQGSEA in the germline V gene. This CDR3 spans 13 amino acids. V gave up 4 bases and J gave up 6 bases, with 10 bases separating them. CDR3 sequence: CSVVETANSPLHF. The CDR3 DNA follows: TGCAGCGTTGTTGAGACAGCTAATTCACCCCTCCACTTT.

The chain recombines TRBV28 with TRBJ1-4; TRBD1 might be the D (5 bases). CDR3 size: 15 residues. The V end was cut by 8 bases, the J end by 7 bases, with 20 bases between. Germline values: CDR1 MDHEN, CDR2 SYDVKM. The DNA for the CDR3 is TGTGCCAGCTCACCGGACAAGGGGCTAAGTGAAAAACTGTTTTTT. Translation: CASSPDKGLSEKLFF. Based on the CDR3 plus reference TRBV28 and TRBJ1-4, the full variable domain is DVKVTQSSRYLVKRTGEKVFLECVQDMDHENMFWYRQDPGLGLRLIYFSYDVKMKEKGDIPEGYSVSREKKERFSLILESASTNQTSMYLCASSPDKGLSEKLFFGSGTQLSVL.

This clone occurred a few times. The chain carries TRBV2 and TRBJ1-3; no reliable D call. The V gene's germline CDR1 is SNHLY and CDR2 FYNNEI. The CDR3 sequence is 13 residues long. V was pared by 8 bases and J by 2 bases, with 10 bases between. In DNA form, the CDR3 reads TGTGCCAGCTCGAGCGAACCTGGAAACACCATATATTTT. Its translation is CASSSEPGNTIYF.

The table lists this clone with a count of one. The J gene is TRBJ2-7, the V gene TRBV18; TRBD2 matches 13 bases. The germline V gene has CDR1 KGHSH and CDR2 LQKENI. V gave up 5 bases and J gave up 4 bases; unmatched junction bases: 5. The CDR3 sequence is 15 residues long. The CDR3, as DNA: TGTGCCAGCTCATTACTAGCGGGAGGGTTATACGAGCAGTACTTC. This gives the protein CASSLLAGGLYEQYF.

V gene TRBV27 combines with J gene TRBJ1-5; 9 bases are a match to TRBD1. Trimming removed 4 bases from V and 6 bases from J; junction bases left unmatched: 10. Germline loops: CDR1 MNHEY, CDR2 SMNVEV (reference sequence). CDR3 length: 16 residues. CDR3 sequence reads: CASSSRRTGEVQPQHF. For the CDR3, the DNA is TGTGCCAGCAGTTCCCGCCGGACAGGGGAGGTTCAGCCCCAGCATTTT.

The chain recombines TRBV4-2 with TRBJ2-4, with 11 bases aligning to TRBD2. The CDR3 runs 17 residues. V shed 1 base and J 14 bases; nucleotides not matched to a gene: 16. Germline V gene sequence: CDR1 LGHNA, CDR2 YNFKEQ. The CDR3 nucleotides read TGTGCCAGCAGCCAAGTCGGAATAGCGGGAGGGCCGGGGGTGGAGTACTTC. Translated: CASSQVGIAGGPGVEYF.

This clone turned up a few times. The chain combines TRBV28 with TRBJ1-1, with D unclear. V was trimmed by 5 bases and J by 5 bases, leaving 6 bases between them. The CDR3 has 11 residues. From germline, CDR1 is MDHEN and CDR2 SYDVKM. CDR3 in amino acids: CASSQATEAFF. CDR3 DNA: TGTGCCAGCAGTCAAGCGACTGAAGCTTTCTTT.

The chain joins TRBV5-6 to TRBJ2-2; 10 positions agree with TRBD1. The ends lost 4 bases at V and 2 bases at J; junction bases unmatched: 5. Germline values: CDR1 SGHDT, CDR2 YYEEEE. The CDR3 is 16 residues long. CDR3 coding DNA: TGTGCCAGCAGCCTAGGGACAGGGGCCAACACCGGGGAGCTGTTTTTT. It specifies CASSLGTGANTGELFF.

The chain joins TRBV7-9 to TRBJ1-5; TRBD1 aligns across 7 bases. The CDR3 sequence is 14 residues long. With 3 bases clipped from V and 7 bases from J, the junction kept 6 bases outside the gene matches. Germline lookup yields CDR1 SEHNR and CDR2 FQNEAQ (reference sequence). CDR3 nucleotide sequence: TGTGCCAGCAGCTTTACAGGGGAAGGACAGCCCCAGCATTTT. It is translated as CASSFTGEGQPQHF.

This chain links TRBV6-7 with TRBJ1-1, with D maybe TRBD1 (5 bases). TRBV6-7 has ORF status, its function being uncertain. V was shortened by 5 bases and J by 2 bases, with 18 bases between the two germline ends. The CDR3 totals 16 residues. Here the CDR3 DNA reads TGTGCCAGCAGTGAGGCCCAGGGCACACCAAACACTGAAGCTTTCTTT. Translated: CASSEAQGTPNTEAFF.

This rearrangement joins TRBV7-2 to TRBJ1-3; a possible D gene is TRBD1 (5 bases). Trimming shortened V by 3 bases and J by 4 bases, and 10 bases separated the two germline ends. The CDR3 covers 14 residues. The germline V gene has CDR1 SGHTA and CDR2 FQGNSA. The chain's CDR3 is CASSFNGGGNTIYF. Here the CDR3 DNA reads TGTGCCAGCAGCTTCAACGGGGGAGGAAACACCATATATTTT.

The genes are TRBV7-9 and TRBJ2-7, with TRBD2 identical over 10 bases. The CDR3 consists of 16 residues. Germline CDR1 SEHNR, CDR2 FQNEAQ (reference sequence). V lost 0 bases to trimming and J lost 1 base; unmatched junction nucleotides: 3. For the CDR3, the DNA is TGTGCCAGCAGCTTAGCACTAGCGGGGACATCCTACGAGCAGTACTTC. This gives the protein CASSLALAGTSYEQYF.

The chain couples TRBV4-3 to TRBJ1-5; TRBD1 matches at 8 bases. Germline V gene sequence: CDR1 LGHNA, CDR2 YSLEER. V lost 0 bases to trimming and J lost 6 bases; unmatched junction nucleotides: 7. The CDR3 totals 16 residues. In DNA, the CDR3 is TGCGCCAGCAGCCAAGATCTTCGACAGGGGTCTCAGCCCCAGCATTTT. It yields the protein CASSQDLRQGSQPQHF.

The chain couples TRBV18 to TRBJ1-1; TRBD1 might be the D (5 bases). V gave up 6 bases and J gave up 7 bases, with 27 bases separating them. The CDR3 consists of 17 residues. The germline V gene has CDR1 KGHSH and CDR2 LQKENI. The chain's CDR3 is CASSISGSAGGYSEAFF. CDR3 bases: TGTGCCAGCTCGATCTCAGGGTCGGCGGGGGGGTACAGTGAAGCTTTCTTT.

This sequence joins TRBV7-2 and TRBJ2-7, with 8 bases fitting TRBD2. Germline-derived CDR1 and CDR2 are SGHTA and FQGNSA. The trim removed 5 bases at V and 4 bases at J, leaving 16 bases unmatched. CDR3 size: 17 residues. The CDR3 spells CASSPQPTSGSYYEQYF. The DNA of the CDR3 is TGTGCCAGCAGCCCCCAACCGACGAGCGGGAGTTATTACGAGCAGTACTTC.